This T cell receptor (beta chain) was recovered during a study of T cell responses to AZD1222 COVID-19 vaccine. Produced via immunoSEQ multiplex PCR; TCRdb's table is partial and in-frame only. The sample includes approximately 100,000 clones, roughly 87% of them seen just once. Study conclusions and caveats: Epitopes outside B.1.351 and B.1.1.7 mutated regions reportedly drew nearly half of spike TCRs. Repertoires were collected only later (after the peak T cell response had occurred). Clonal diversity may have been underestimated in mostly white British donors.

CDR1 is SGHTA, CDR2 FQGTGA, per germline. V dropped 2 bases and J dropped 5; count of bases not matched to a gene: 3. The CDR3 contains 15 residues. A word on this clone: Antigen unknown.

The V call is TRBV7-3, the J call TRBJ2-1, with 10 bases aligning to TRBD2. This clonotype was obtained from an adult who received the AZD1222 COVID-19 vaccine. The source was peripheral blood, collected 28 days after the second AZD1222 dose. CDR3 protein: CASSLGSGRNNEQFF. CDR3 nucleotides: TGTGCCAGCAGCTTAGGTAGCGGGAGGAACAATGAGCAGTTCTTC.